This T cell receptor (beta chain) comes out of a study of T-cell memory formation after mild COVID-19. In TCRdb, the 5' RACE reads were re-called with MiXCR into one record per CDR3 protein. The sample holds around 300,000 distinct CDR3 sequences, 12% to 15% seen once. The CDR3 is 12 amino acids. Trimming removed 1 base from V and 10 bases from J, with 9 bases in between. From germline, CDR1 is SEHNR and CDR2 FQNEAQ (reference sequence). Sequencing input: PBMCs or a T cell subset sorted from them (not recorded which). The clonotype originates from a man aged 18 to 30 who had mild COVID-19 (a few samples of this study predate the infection). Cell type and time point are not known. The chain recombines TRBV7-9 with TRBJ2-3; maybe TRBD2 (5 bases). The CDR3 loop reads CASSLVRAAQYF. CDR3 DNA sequence: TGTGCCAGCAGCTTAGTGCGGGCTGCGCAGTATTTT.